The next 22 T cell receptor beta chains were all read from a single sample in a study of beta chain features in type 1 diabetes. Overall study results and limits: For Type 1 diabetes patients, all four CD4+ subsets carried TCRB CDR3s that were moderately but significantly shorter.

These TCRs are of unknown antigen specificity. TCRB transcripts that were expressed got sequenced, as all of the isolated RNA had been reverse transcribed. Assay used: immunoSEQ multiplex PCR; TCRdb lists only in-frame clones, some missing. The sample contains 200,000 to 250,000 clones, around 13% of which appear only once. The sample was naive CD4+ T cells from blood. Source of these receptors: a man aged 25 to 45 with type 1 diabetes.

This clone turned up a few times. The chain couples TRBV5-6 to TRBJ2-5, with 8 positions matching TRBD1. This CDR3 spans 14 amino acids. CDR1 is SGHDT, CDR2 YYEEEE, per germline. V trimming: 4 bases; J trimming: 0 bases; junction bases outside the gene matches: 2. The CDR3, as DNA: TGTGCCAGCAGCCGGGACAGGTACCAAGAGACCCAGTACTTC. It specifies CASSRDRYQETQYF.

This clone occurred a few times. The chain recombines TRBV5-4 with TRBJ1-6; TRBD1 agrees at 7 bases. CDR3 length equals 14 residues. V was clipped by 2 bases and J by 7 bases; unmatched bases: 3. Germline V gene sequence: CDR1 SGHNT, CDR2 YYREEE (reference sequence). In DNA, the CDR3 is TGTGCCAGCAGCTTTCAGGGGGAGAATTCACCCCTCCACTTT. This encodes CASSFQGENSPLHF.

A few counts support this clone. The V and J genes are TRBV5-1 and TRBJ1-1; the D gene is possibly TRBD1 (6 bases). This CDR3 is built from 14 residues. V lost 4 bases, J lost 1 base, and 11 bases lay in between. From germline, CDR1 is SGHRS and CDR2 YFSETQ. CDR3 bases: TGCGCCAGCAGCACAAAGACAGGGAACACTGAAGCTTTCTTT. Its protein is CASSTKTGNTEAFF.

The chain joins TRBV29-1 to TRBJ2-7; the match to TRBD2 covers 9 bases. Germline-derived CDR1 and CDR2 are SQVTM and ANQGSEA. This CDR3 comprises 13 residues. Losses at the gene ends were 4 bases for V and 5 bases for J; bases not matched to a gene: 6. Written as DNA, the CDR3 is TGCAGCGTTGGACTAGCGGCTGATCACGAGCAGTACTTC. It translates to CSVGLAADHEQYF.

The chain recombines TRBV2 with TRBJ2-5, with TRBD1 identical over 9 bases. This CDR3 comprises 14 residues. Germline loops: CDR1 SNHLY, CDR2 FYNNEI. J lost 5 bases, V lost 5 bases, and 6 bases had no gene match. Here the CDR3 DNA reads TGTGCCAGCAGTTCCGGGACAGGGAAGGAGACCCAGTACTTC. Encoded protein: CASSSGTGKETQYF.

This clone was seen only a few times. For the CDR3, the DNA is TGTGCCAGCAGCCAAGATAGGATAGCGGGAGAATCCCTGTTCTTC. Encoded protein: CASSQDRIAGESLFF. This chain joins TRBV14 and TRBJ2-1, with 9 bases aligning to TRBD2. This CDR3 is 15 amino acids long. The V and J ends lost 0 bases and 15 bases, in that order; junction bases with no gene match: 12. The germline V gene has CDR1 SGHDN and CDR2 FVKESK.

This clone has only a few counts. The chain joins TRBV5-1 to TRBJ2-5; 10 bases are a match to TRBD1. This CDR3 is 15 amino acids long. Germline trimming cut 7 bases from V and 5 bases from J; bases unmatched to any gene: 11. CDR1 is SGHRS, CDR2 YFSETQ, per germline. The CDR3 reads CASYPGTGDWETQYF. In nucleotides, the CDR3 is TGCGCCAGCTACCCCGGGACAGGGGATTGGGAGACCCAGTACTTC. Together with reference TRBV5-1 and TRBJ2-5, the CDR3 gives the full variable domain: KAGVTQTPRYLIKTRGQQVTLSCSPISGHRSVSWYQQTPGQGLQFLFEYFSETQRNKGNFPGRFSGRQFSNSRSEMNVSTLELGDSALYLCASYPGTGDWETQYFGPGTRLLVL.

This clone has just a few counts. The rearrangement uses TRBV20-1 and TRBJ1-2; 8 bases are a match to TRBD1. Losses at the gene ends were 6 bases for V and 7 bases for J; bases not matched to a gene: 4. This CDR3 has 11 residues. CDR1 and CDR2 (germline): DFQATT, SNEGSKA (reference sequence). The CDR3 DNA is TGCAGTGCCTGGACAGGGTTTGGCTACACCTTC. This encodes CSAWTGFGYTF.

The genes are TRBV5-1 and TRBJ2-2; maybe TRBD2 (5 bases). Germline V lookup: CDR1 SGHRS, CDR2 YFSETQ. The CDR3 is 15 residues long. Trimming removed 4 bases at V and 4 bases at J, with 14 bases between. The CDR3 loop reads CASSPDGGGTGELFF. CDR3 coding DNA: TGCGCCAGCAGCCCGGACGGAGGTGGCACCGGGGAGCTGTTTTTT.

This clone was counted between two and nine times. CDR3 sequence (DNA): TGTGCCAGCAGCCTACAGCTTCTCTCTGGAAACACCATATATTTT. Translated, it gives CASSLQLLSGNTIYF. The J gene is TRBJ1-3, the V gene TRBV11-2; D not certain. The CDR3 spans 15 residues. V lost 5 bases to trimming and J lost 0 bases, with 11 bases between them. Germline CDR1 reads SGHAT; CDR2 reads FQNNGV.

The rearrangement joins TRBV29-1 to TRBJ1-4; D not certain. The CDR3 contains 13 residues. Looked up from germline, CDR1 is SQVTM and CDR2 is ANQGSEA. V was clipped by 7 bases and J by 10 bases, with 19 bases between them. CDR3: CSDTRRGDGKLFF. In DNA form, the CDR3 reads TGCAGCGACACGAGGCGCGGCGATGGAAAACTGTTTTTT.

This clone appeared a few times. This chain connects TRBV25-1 to TRBJ2-1; 10 bases are a match to TRBD1. Germline CDR1 reads MGHDK; CDR2 reads SYGVNS. Germline trimming cut 4 bases from V and 3 bases from J; bases unmatched to any gene: 0. The CDR3 has 14 amino acids. Here the CDR3 DNA reads TGTGCCAGCAGTGGGACAGGGGGCTACAATGAGCAGTTCTTC. Translation: CASSGTGGYNEQFF.

CDR3 bases: TGTGCCAGCAGTTACGGGAGTCCGGGGGAGACGCAGTATTTT. This codes for CASSYGSPGETQYF. The V and J genes are TRBV6-5 and TRBJ2-3; perhaps TRBD2 as D (6 bases). CDR1 is MNHEY and CDR2 is SVGAGI in the germline V gene. This CDR3 spans 14 amino acids. The V end lost 2 bases, the J end lost 9 bases, and 15 bases lay between the germline ends.

This clone was seen a few times. The V and J genes are TRBV5-1 and TRBJ2-7; tentatively, D is TRBD1 (6 bases). This CDR3 contains 15 residues. Germline-derived CDR1 and CDR2 are SGHRS and YFSETQ. The V gene lost 1 base and the J gene lost 2 bases, with 13 bases spanning the gap. CDR3 sequence: CASSLPETGTYEQYF. CDR3 nucleotide sequence: TGCGCCAGCAGCTTGCCCGAGACAGGCACCTACGAGCAGTACTTC.

This clone has a handful of counts. J is TRBJ2-7 and V is TRBV18, with 7 nucleotides matching TRBD1. V shed 3 bases and J 3 bases; nucleotides not matched to a gene: 5. Germline assignment: CDR1 KGHSH and CDR2 LQKENI. The CDR3 contains 14 residues. CDR3 DNA: TGTGCCAGCTCACCCTTGGACAGGAGCTACGAGCAGTACTTC. Translation: CASSPLDRSYEQYF.

V and J are TRBV5-1 and TRBJ1-2; 7 bases match TRBD1. The CDR3 is 14 residues long. Germline CDR1 is SGHRS and CDR2 is YFSETQ. V lost 6 bases and J lost 6; bases outside the gene matches: 11. CDR3 region: CASTAPDRRDGYTF. The CDR3 bases are TGCGCCAGCACCGCCCCGGACAGGCGAGATGGCTACACCTTC.

The chain carries TRBV5-1 and TRBJ1-2; TRBD1 might be the D (5 bases). V was shortened by 1 base and J by 4 bases, with 11 bases between the two germline ends. From germline, CDR1 is SGHRS and CDR2 YFSETQ. There are 14 residues in the CDR3. The CDR3 reads CASSLSGVTYGYTF. CDR3 coding DNA: TGCGCCAGCAGCTTGTCGGGGGTAACCTATGGCTACACCTTC.

CDR3 amino acids: CSVSRYGEASTNIQYF. The CDR3 DNA follows: TGCAGCGTTTCTCGATATGGTGAGGCGTCCACAAACATTCAGTACTTC. The chain links TRBV29-1 to TRBJ2-4; D is uncertain. The CDR3 covers 16 residues. Germline lookup yields CDR1 SQVTM and CDR2 ANQGSEA. The V end was cut by 5 bases, the J end by 6 bases, with 23 bases between.

The sample holds a few counts of this clone. This chain links TRBV6-1 with TRBJ1-5; possible D gene TRBD1, 6 bases. Germline CDR1 MNHNS, CDR2 SASEGT. There are 9 residues in the CDR3. Deletions cut 7 bases from V and 14 bases from J, with 9 bases between. Here the CDR3 DNA reads TGTGCCAGCACTCCAGGGGAGCATTTT. Protein sequence: CASTPGEHF.

The chain uses TRBV2 and TRBJ2-7; the match to TRBD2 covers 9 bases. V lost 4 bases, J lost 7 bases, and 8 bases stayed unmatched. The length of the CDR3 is 14 residues. Germline V gene data show CDR1 as SNHLY and CDR2 as FYNNEI. The CDR3 sequence: CASSGRTSVGEQYF. For the CDR3, the DNA is TGTGCCAGCAGTGGGAGGACTAGCGTCGGGGAGCAGTACTTC.

This clone was detected only a few times. This chain connects TRBV23-1 to TRBJ2-3; D is ambiguous. TRBV23-1 is treated as an ORF (open reading frame) with a function not yet certain. CDR3 length equals 15 residues. Between the trimmed V and J ends, which lost 4 bases and 1 base, there was a span of 12 bases. The CDR3 nucleotides read TGCGCCAGCAGTCGAGCCGACTCAGGCACAGATACGCAGTATTTT. Translating it yields CASSRADSGTDTQYF.

This clone appeared a few times. This chain links TRBV11-2 with TRBJ2-3; D is uncertain. V gave up 3 bases and J gave up 3 bases, with 16 bases separating them. Germline loops: CDR1 SGHAT, CDR2 FQNNGV. This CDR3 has 16 residues. CDR3: CASSFSAALRTDTQYF. The CDR3 bases are TGTGCCAGCAGCTTTAGTGCGGCGCTGAGGACAGATACGCAGTATTTT.